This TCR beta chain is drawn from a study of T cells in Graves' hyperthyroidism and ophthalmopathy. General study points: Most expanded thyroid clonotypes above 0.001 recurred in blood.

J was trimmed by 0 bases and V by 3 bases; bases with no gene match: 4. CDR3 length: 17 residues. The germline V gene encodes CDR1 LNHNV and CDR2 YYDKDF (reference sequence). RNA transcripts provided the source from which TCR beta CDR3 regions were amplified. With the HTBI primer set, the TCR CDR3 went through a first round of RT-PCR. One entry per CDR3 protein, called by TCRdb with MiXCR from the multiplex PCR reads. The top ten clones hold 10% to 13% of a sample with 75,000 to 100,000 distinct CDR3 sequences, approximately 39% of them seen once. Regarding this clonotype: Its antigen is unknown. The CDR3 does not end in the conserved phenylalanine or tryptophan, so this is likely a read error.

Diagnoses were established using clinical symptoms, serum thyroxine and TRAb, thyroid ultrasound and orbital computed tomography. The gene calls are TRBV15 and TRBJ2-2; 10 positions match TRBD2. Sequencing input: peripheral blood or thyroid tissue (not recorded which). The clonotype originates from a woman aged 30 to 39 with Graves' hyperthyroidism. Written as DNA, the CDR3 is TGTGCCACCAGCAGCCGGACTAGCGGCTCGAACACCGGGGAGCTGTTTCTT. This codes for CATSSRTSGSNTGELFL.